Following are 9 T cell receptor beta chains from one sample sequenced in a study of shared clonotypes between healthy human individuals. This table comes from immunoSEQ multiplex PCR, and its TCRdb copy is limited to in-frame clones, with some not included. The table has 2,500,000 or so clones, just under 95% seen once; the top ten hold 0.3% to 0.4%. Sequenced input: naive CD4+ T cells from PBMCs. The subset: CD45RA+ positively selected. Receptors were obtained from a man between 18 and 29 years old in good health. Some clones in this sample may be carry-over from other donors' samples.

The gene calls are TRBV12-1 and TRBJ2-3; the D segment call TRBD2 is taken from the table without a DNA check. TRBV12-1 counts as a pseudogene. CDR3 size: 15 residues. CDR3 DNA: TGTGCCAGCAGCTTTGCGGAGACTAGCACAGATTCGCAGTATTTT. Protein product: CASSFAETSTDSQYF.

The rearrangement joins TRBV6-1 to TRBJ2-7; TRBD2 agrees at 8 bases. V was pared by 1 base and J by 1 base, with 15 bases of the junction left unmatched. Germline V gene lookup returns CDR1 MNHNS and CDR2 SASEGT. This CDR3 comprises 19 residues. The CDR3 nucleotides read TGTGCCAGCAGTGAAGGAGCACTAGCGGCCTACTTAGGGTCCTACGAGCAGTACTTC. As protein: CASSEGALAAYLGSYEQYF.

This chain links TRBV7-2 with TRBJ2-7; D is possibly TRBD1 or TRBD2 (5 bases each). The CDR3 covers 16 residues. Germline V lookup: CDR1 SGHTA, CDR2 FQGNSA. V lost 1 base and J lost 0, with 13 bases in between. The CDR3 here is CASSLGGAGPSYEQYF. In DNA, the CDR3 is TGTGCCAGCAGCTTAGGAGGGGCGGGCCCCTCCTACGAGCAGTACTTC. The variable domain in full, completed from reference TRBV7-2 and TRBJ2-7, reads GAGVSQSPSNKVTEKGKDVELRCDPISGHTALYWYRQSLGQGLEFLIYFQGNSAPDKSGLPSDRFSAERTGGSVSTLTIQRTQQEDSAVYLCASSLGGAGPSYEQYFGPGTRLTVT.

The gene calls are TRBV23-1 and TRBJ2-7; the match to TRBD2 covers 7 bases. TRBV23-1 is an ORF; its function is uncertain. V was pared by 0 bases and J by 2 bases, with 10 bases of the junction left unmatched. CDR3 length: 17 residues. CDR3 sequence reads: CASSQSGGTNPPYEQYF. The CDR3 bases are TGCGCCAGCAGTCAATCGGGAGGGACGAATCCACCCTACGAGCAGTACTTC.

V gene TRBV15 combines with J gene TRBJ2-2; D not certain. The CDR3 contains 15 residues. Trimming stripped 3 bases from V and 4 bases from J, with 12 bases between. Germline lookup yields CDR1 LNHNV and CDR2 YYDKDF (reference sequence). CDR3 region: CATSRDQSRTGELFF. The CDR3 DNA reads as TGTGCCACCAGCAGGGACCAAAGTCGCACCGGGGAGCTGTTTTTT. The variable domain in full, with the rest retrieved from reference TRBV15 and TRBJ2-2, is DAMVIQNPRYQVTQFGKPVTLSCSQTLNHNVMYWYQQKSSQAPKLLFHYYDKDFNNEADTPDNFQSRRPNTSFCFLDIRSPGLGDTAMYLCATSRDQSRTGELFFGEGSRLTVL.

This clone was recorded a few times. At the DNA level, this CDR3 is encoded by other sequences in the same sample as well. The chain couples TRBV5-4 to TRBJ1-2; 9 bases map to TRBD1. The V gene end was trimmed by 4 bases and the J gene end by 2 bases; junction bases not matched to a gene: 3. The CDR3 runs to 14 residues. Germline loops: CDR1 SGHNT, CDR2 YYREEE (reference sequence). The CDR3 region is CASSPDRGNYGYTF. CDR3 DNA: TGTGCCAGCAGCCCAGACAGGGGGAACTATGGCTACACCTTC.

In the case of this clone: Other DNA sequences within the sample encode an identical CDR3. In DNA, the CDR3 is TGTGCCACCAGCAGGAGCAATCAGCCCCAGCATTTT. Translating it yields CATSRSNQPQHF. This sequence joins TRBV15 and TRBJ1-5; D is unclear. The CDR3 runs to 12 residues. V gave up 3 bases and J gave up 1 base, with 1 base separating them. Germline V CDR1 and CDR2: LNHNV, YYDKDF (reference sequence).

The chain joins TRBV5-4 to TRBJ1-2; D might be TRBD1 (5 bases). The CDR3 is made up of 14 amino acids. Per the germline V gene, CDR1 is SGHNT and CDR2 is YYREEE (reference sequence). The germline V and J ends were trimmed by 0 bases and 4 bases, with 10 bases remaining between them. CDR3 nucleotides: TGTGCCAGCAGCTTGGAGTCAGGGTCCTATGGCTACACCTTC. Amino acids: CASSLESGSYGYTF.

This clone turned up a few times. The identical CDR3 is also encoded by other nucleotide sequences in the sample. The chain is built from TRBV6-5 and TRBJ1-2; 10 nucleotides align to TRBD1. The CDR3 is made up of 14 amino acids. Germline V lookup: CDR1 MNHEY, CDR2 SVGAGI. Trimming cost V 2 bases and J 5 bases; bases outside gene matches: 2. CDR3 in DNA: TGTGCCAGCAGTTACCGGGACAGGGGTTATGGCTACACCTTC. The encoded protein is CASSYRDRGYGYTF.